Below, one TCR beta chain is given with its context. Mouse germline and gene names are used. With the read ending 4 residues before the CDR3 end, the germline J gene is used to fill in that end. cDNA reverse transcribed from extracted RNA served as the sequencing template. Sequencing was performed with immunoSEQ multiplex PCR; in TCRdb, only in-frame clones are kept and a portion is missing. This sample includes around 290,000 clones with no singletons; its ten biggest clones take up about 1.2%. These data come from a study of CD8+ T cells in alopecia areata. The pooled cutaneous lymph node cells were sorted using several markers (CD4, CD8alpha, NKG2D, NKG2ACE and others). The germline gives CDR1 NSHNY, CDR2 SYGAGN. This CDR3 region has 16 residues. V was clipped by 0 bases and J by 0 bases; unmatched bases: 4.

The receptor was derived from a C3H/HeJ mouse with alopecia areata. For this strain, the MHC haplotype corresponds to H2-k. The sample taken for sequencing was CD4+ T cells sorted from a lymph node. The chain has TRBV13-1 and TRBJ2-5, with 7 bases aligning to TRBD2. The CDR3 DNA, read in part, is TGTGCCAGCAGTGATGTTGGGGGGTTTAACCAAGAC. Translating gives CASSDVGGFNQD. The entire CDR3 protein reads CASSDVGGFNQDTQYF.